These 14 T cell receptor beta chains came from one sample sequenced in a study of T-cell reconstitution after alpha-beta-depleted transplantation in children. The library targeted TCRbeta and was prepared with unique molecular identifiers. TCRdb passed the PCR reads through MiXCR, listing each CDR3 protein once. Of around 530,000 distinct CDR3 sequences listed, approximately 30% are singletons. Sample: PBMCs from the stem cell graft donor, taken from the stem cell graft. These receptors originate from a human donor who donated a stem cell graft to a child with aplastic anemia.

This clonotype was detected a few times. The chain's CDR3 is CASSVGQSGTSGNEQFF. CDR3 bases: TGTGCCAGCAGCGTTGGACAGAGCGGGACTAGCGGGAATGAGCAGTTCTTC. The chain has TRBV7-6 and TRBJ2-1; 12 positions agree with TRBD2. Per the germline V gene, CDR1 is SGHVS and CDR2 is FNYEAQ. CDR3 size: 17 residues. With V trimmed by 5 bases and J by 7 bases, 12 bases remained unmatched.

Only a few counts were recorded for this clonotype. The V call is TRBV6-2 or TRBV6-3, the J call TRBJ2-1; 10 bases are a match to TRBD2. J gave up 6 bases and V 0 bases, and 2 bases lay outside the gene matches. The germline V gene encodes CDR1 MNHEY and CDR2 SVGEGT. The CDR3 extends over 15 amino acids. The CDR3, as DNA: TGTGCCAGCAGTTACTCAGGGACTAGCGCCAATGAGCAGTTCTTC. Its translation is CASSYSGTSANEQFF.

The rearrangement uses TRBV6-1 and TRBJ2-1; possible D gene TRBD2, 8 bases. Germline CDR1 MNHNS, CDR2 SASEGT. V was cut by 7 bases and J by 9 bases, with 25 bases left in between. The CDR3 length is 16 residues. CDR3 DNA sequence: TGTGCCAGCATCCCCTCAGGGGGACTAGGAGAGATTGAGCAGTTCTTC. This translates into CASIPSGGLGEIEQFF.

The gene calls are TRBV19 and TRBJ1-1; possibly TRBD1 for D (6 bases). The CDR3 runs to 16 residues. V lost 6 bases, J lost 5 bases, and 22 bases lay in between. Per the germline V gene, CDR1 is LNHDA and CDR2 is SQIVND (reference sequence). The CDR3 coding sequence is TGTGCCAGTAGGGACTCACAGGGACCTTCGCAAACTGAAGCTTTCTTT. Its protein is CASRDSQGPSQTEAFF.

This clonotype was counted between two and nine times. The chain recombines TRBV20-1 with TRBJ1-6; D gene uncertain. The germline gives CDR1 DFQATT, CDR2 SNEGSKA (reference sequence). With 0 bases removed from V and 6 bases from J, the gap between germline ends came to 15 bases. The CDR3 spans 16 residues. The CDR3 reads CSARDHGEVGNSPLHF. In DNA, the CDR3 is TGCAGTGCTAGAGATCACGGGGAAGTAGGTAATTCACCCCTCCACTTT.

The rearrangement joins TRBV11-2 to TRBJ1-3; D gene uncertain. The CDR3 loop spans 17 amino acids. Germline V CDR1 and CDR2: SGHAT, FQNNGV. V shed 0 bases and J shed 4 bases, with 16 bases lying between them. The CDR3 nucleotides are TGTGCCAGCAGCTTAGACCTAGGTTCCCTATCCGGAAACACCATATATTTT. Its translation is CASSLDLGSLSGNTIYF.

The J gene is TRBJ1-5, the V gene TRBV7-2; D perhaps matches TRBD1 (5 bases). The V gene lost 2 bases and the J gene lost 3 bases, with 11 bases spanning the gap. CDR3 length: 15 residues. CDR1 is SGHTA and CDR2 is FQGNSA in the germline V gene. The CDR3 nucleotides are TGTGCCAGCAGCTTATATATAGGGGCCAATCAGCCCCAGCATTTT. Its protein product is CASSLYIGANQPQHF. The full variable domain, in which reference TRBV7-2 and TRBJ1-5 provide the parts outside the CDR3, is GAGVSQSPSNKVTEKGKDVELRCDPISGHTALYWYRQSLGQGLEFLIYFQGNSAPDKSGLPSDRFSAERTGGSVSTLTIQRTQQEDSAVYLCASSLYIGANQPQHFGDGTRLSIL.

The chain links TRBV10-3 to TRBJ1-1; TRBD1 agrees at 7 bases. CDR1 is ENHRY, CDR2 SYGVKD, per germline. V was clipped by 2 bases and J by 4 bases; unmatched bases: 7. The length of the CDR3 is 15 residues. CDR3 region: CAISEAQGSVTEAFF. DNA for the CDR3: TGTGCCATCAGTGAGGCACAGGGGTCGGTCACTGAAGCTTTCTTT.

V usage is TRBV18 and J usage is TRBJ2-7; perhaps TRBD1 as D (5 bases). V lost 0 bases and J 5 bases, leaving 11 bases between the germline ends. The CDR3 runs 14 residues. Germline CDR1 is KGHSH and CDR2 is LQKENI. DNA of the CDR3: TGTGCCAGCTCACCACCCACGGTCAGGGACGAGCAGTACTTC. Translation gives CASSPPTVRDEQYF. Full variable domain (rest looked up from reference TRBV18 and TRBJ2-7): NAGVMQNPRHLVRRRGQEARLRCSPMKGHSHVYWYRQLPEEGLKFMVYLQKENIIDESGMPKERFSAEFPKEGPSILRIQQVVRGDSAAYFCASSPPTVRDEQYFGPGTRLTVT.

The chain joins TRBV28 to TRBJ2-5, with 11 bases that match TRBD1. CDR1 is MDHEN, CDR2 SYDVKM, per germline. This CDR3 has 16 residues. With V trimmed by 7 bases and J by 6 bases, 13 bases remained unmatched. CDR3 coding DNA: TGTGCCAGCACCATACTAAACGGACAGGGGGCGCAGACCCAGTACTTC. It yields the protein CASTILNGQGAQTQYF.

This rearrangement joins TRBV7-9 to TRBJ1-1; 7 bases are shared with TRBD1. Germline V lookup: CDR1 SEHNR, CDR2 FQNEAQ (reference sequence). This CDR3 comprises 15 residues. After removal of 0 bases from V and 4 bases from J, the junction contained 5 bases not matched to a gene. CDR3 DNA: TGTGCCAGCAGCTTAGCGATCCAGGGGGGCACTGAAGCTTTCTTT. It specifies CASSLAIQGGTEAFF.

Written as DNA, the CDR3 is TGTGCCAGCAGCCCAGCCGCCGCGCCCTCCTACGAGCAGTACTTC. Its protein product is CASSPAAAPSYEQYF. The V and J genes are TRBV11-2 and TRBJ2-7; D is ambiguous. CDR3 length equals 15 residues. Between the trimmed V and J ends, which lost 5 bases and 0 bases, there was a span of 14 bases. Germline V CDR1 and CDR2: SGHAT, FQNNGV.

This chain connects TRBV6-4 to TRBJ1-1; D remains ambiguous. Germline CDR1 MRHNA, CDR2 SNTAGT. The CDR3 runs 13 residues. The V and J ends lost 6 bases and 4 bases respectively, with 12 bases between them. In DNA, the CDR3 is TGTGCCAGCAGCACTGAGGTCGGCACTGAAGCTTTCTTT. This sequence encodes CASSTEVGTEAFF.

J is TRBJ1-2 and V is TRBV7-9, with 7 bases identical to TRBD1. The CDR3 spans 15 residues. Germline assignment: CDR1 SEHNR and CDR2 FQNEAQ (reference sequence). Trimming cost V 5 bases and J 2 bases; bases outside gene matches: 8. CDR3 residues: CASSPRTGRNYGYTF. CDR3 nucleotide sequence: TGTGCCAGCAGCCCGCGGACAGGACGGAACTATGGCTACACCTTC.